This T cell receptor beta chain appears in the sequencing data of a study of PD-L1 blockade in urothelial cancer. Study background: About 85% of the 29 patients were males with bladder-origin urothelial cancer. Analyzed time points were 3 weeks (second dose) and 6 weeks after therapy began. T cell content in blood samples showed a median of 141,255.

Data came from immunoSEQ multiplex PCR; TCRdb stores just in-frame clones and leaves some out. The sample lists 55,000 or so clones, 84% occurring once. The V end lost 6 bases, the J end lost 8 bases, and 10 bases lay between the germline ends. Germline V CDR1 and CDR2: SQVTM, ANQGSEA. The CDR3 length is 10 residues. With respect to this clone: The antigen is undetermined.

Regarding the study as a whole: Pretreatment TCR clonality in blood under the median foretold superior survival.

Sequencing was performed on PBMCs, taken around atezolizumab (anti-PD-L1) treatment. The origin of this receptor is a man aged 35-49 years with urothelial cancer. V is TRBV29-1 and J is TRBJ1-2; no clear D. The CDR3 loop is CSVAEEGYTF. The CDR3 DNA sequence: TGCAGCGTAGCCGAGGAGGGCTACACCTTC.